This entry concerns a single T cell receptor beta chain. This CDR3 spans 15 amino acids. J gave up 4 bases and V 0 bases, and 5 bases lay outside the gene matches. The germline CDR1 and CDR2 sequences are ENHRY and SYGVKD. Profiled with immunoSEQ multiplex PCR; TCRdb holds only in-frame clones, not every one. The sample includes 100,000 to 150,000 clones, around 93% of them seen just once. This sample was taken from a study of T cell responses to AZD1222 COVID-19 vaccine. The sample was peripheral blood, taken on day 0 of AZD1222 vaccination. This TCR derives from an adult in good health. The gene calls are TRBV10-3 and TRBJ1-2; 7 bases agree with TRBD1. As DNA, the CDR3 is TGTGCCATCAGTGAGTCGAGGGGGCTTGCCTATGGCTACACCTTC. Translated, it gives CAISESRGLAYGYTF.